The 10 T cell receptor beta chains in this list originate from one sample, sequenced in a study of beta chain features in type 1 diabetes. Study-level results: Within each of all four CD4+ subsets, Type 1 diabetes patients had TCRB CDR3s that were moderately but significantly shorter.

These receptors have no known antigen. Expressed TCRB transcripts were sequenced after all isolated RNA was converted to cDNA. Assay used: immunoSEQ multiplex PCR; TCRdb lists only in-frame clones, some missing. The table shows 500,000 to 650,000 clones, with about an eighth occurring only once. The source material was naive CD4+ T cells from blood. These receptors were taken from a man aged 25 to 40 with type 1 diabetes.

In its sample, this clone was seen a few times. The chain has TRBV6-1 and TRBJ2-5, with 10 positions matching TRBD1. The V and J ends lost 3 bases and 1 base, in that order; junction bases with no gene match: 2. The CDR3 totals 15 residues. Germline CDR1 and CDR2: MNHNS and SASEGT. The CDR3 nucleotides read TGTGCCAGCAGTGAGACAGGGGGCATCCAAGAGACCCAGTACTTC. Translated, it gives CASSETGGIQETQYF.

The CDR3 reads CASSSAPGLNPDGTNEKLFF. In nucleotides, the CDR3 is TGTGCCAGTAGTTCGGCACCGGGACTGAACCCGGACGGCACTAATGAAAAACTGTTTTTT. J is TRBJ1-4 and V is TRBV19; possible D gene TRBD1, 5 bases. The CDR3 has 20 amino acids. V lost 5 bases and J lost 2, with 27 bases in between. Germline V gene sequence: CDR1 LNHDA, CDR2 SQIVND (reference sequence). Full variable domain (missing parts from reference TRBV19 and TRBJ1-4): DGGITQSPKYLFRKEGQNVTLSCEQNLNHDAMYWYRQDPGQGLRLIYYSQIVNDFQKGDIAEGYSVSREKKESFPLTVTSAQKNPTAFYLCASSSAPGLNPDGTNEKLFFGSGTQLSVL.

This clone was observed a handful of times. The rearrangement joins TRBV11-3 to TRBJ2-1; 9 bases map to TRBD1. J was trimmed by 6 bases and V by 4 bases; bases with no gene match: 4. Looked up from germline, CDR1 is SGHNT and CDR2 is YENEEA. The CDR3 totals 14 residues. CDR3 region: CASSSGQGSNEQFF. The CDR3, as DNA: TGTGCCAGCAGCTCGGGACAGGGCAGCAATGAGCAGTTCTTC.

This clone has more than one count but fewer than ten. This chain links TRBV7-9 with TRBJ2-7; D ambiguous. CDR1 SEHNR and CDR2 FQNEAQ come from the germline V gene (reference sequence). The V end lost 5 bases, the J end lost 9 bases, and 20 bases lay between the germline ends. This CDR3 has 14 amino acids. The CDR3 bases are TGTGCCAGCAGCATCGACTCCGCGAGAGACCCGCAGTACTTC. Protein product: CASSIDSARDPQYF.

The chain recombines TRBV28 with TRBJ1-6; 7 bases agree with TRBD1. The V and J ends lost 2 bases and 10 bases, in that order; junction bases with no gene match: 32. Germline V gene data show CDR1 as MDHEN and CDR2 as SYDVKM. The CDR3 runs to 23 residues. The CDR3 reads CASSLKDIWRSFSDPGQWSPLHF. Written as DNA, the CDR3 is TGTGCCAGCAGTTTAAAAGACATCTGGAGATCCTTCTCCGACCCGGGACAGTGGTCACCCCTCCACTTT.

In this sample, this clone turned up a few times. This chain links TRBV6-5 with TRBJ2-7; no definite D call. The germline V gene encodes CDR1 MNHEY and CDR2 SVGAGI. V was pared by 6 bases and J by 9 bases, with 12 bases between. The CDR3 has 11 residues. The CDR3 region is CASRDPAAQYF. CDR3 bases: TGTGCCAGCAGGGACCCCGCGGCGCAGTACTTC.

In this sample, this clone turned up a few times. V is TRBV7-9 and J is TRBJ2-3, with a weak D call TRBD1 (5 bases). The germline CDR1 and CDR2 sequences are SEHNR and FQNEAQ (reference sequence). This CDR3 has 13 amino acids. V was trimmed by 7 bases and J by 5 bases, leaving 13 bases between them. The CDR3 bases are TGTGCCAGCAACCGCGCCCAGGGAGATACGCAGTATTTT. Residues: CASNRAQGDTQYF.

This clone was detected a few times. The chain employs TRBV7-2 and TRBJ2-3; D might be TRBD1 or TRBD2, each matching 5 bases. The CDR3 loop spans 16 amino acids. V shed 6 bases and J shed 0 bases, with 16 bases lying between them. Germline-derived CDR1 and CDR2 are SGHTA and FQGNSA. The CDR3 reads CASRQTGTASTDTQYF. The CDR3 coding sequence is TGTGCCAGCAGACAAACCGGGACGGCTAGCACAGATACGCAGTATTTT.

This clone came up a few times. The chain couples TRBV30 to TRBJ2-2; D not certain. CDR3 length: 13 amino acids. Germline-derived CDR1 and CDR2 are GTSNPN and SVGIG (reference sequence). Trimming took 3 bases from V and 3 from J, leaving 8 bases between them. The CDR3 protein is CAWRTFDTGELFF. The CDR3 nucleotides read TGTGCCTGGAGGACCTTCGACACCGGGGAGCTGTTTTTT.

The chain recombines TRBV19 with TRBJ2-5, with D perhaps matching TRBD2 (6 bases). This CDR3 is built from 16 residues. Trimming shortened V by 4 bases and J by 1 base, and 16 bases separated the two germline ends. In germline, CDR1 is LNHDA, CDR2 SQIVND (reference sequence). The chain's CDR3 is CASSTPGTATQETQYF. CDR3 sequence (DNA): TGTGCCAGTAGTACTCCCGGGACTGCCACCCAAGAGACCCAGTACTTC.